This T cell receptor (beta chain) appears in the sequencing data of a study of blood T cell repertoires in COVID-19 (dated by TCRdb to 2018 to 2021). In terms of the full investigation: Collaborator samples came from the United States, Italy and Spain and covered acute and convalescent phases of COVID-19. A de-identified subject ID, COVID-19 status, age in years and sex were almost always included in the sample metadata. The prospective study material was composed of cDNA or gDNA derived from T cells, B-cell-depleted T cells, or PBMCs. Deeply sampled blood TCRbeta repertoires from subjects exposed to, actively infected with, or recovered from COVID-19 were included in the dataset. Where available, HLA class I and class II types were taken from metadata supplied by the sample provider and were not determined by assay-based typing. The repertoires were released in a freely available public database intended as a resource for research on the immune response to SARS-CoV-2. The samples were drawn from two sources: the first 160 participants of the ongoing ImmuneRACE study, and 1,000 to 1,500 subjects contributed by 6 global collaborators. Paper-wide results and their limitations: The quantity of clinical and demographic metadata differed by source and by participant and was supplied without curation.

As to this clone: It lacks a known antigen. Base qualities are not provided; no much larger clone lies one nucleotide away.

From the germline V gene, CDR1 is MDHEN and CDR2 is SYDVKM. Taken from cysteine to phenylalanine, the CDR3 has 12 residues. The sequence is cut down to CDR3 DNA, 36 bases in frame from base 1. Deletion took 7 bases off V and 8 bases off J, with a span of 11 bases between the germline ends. The immunoSEQ Assay, a bias-controlled multiplex PCR, was used to amplify TCRbeta CDR3 regions from genomic DNA. As for the original processing: The number of nucleated cells in each sample was estimated by amplification of reference gene primers within the assay. To quantify the absolute abundance of each unique TCRbeta CDR3 rearrangement, sequence reads were collapsed and filtered. For each sample, productive Simpson clonality was calculated as the square root of Simpson's diversity index over productive rearrangements. The table comes from immuneACCESS by way of TCRdb, which keeps in-frame sequences with V and J called. Part of the clones is missing from these tables; in studies checked, under half for an unresolved V gene and the rest for unknown reasons. V, J and clone size derive from that table, while D and trimming were established from the DNA sequence. This sample is represented by roughly 260,000 clones; about 87% of them were singletons. The leading ten clones occupy around 2.5% of the sample.

Collaborating institutions collected whole blood in K2EDTA tubes following their own protocols. For TCRbeta analysis, collaborator samples were shipped as frozen whole blood, as isolated PBMCs, or as DNA extracted from either sample type. This receptor chain uses TRBV28 and TRBJ1-4; TRBD1 is a possible D gene, resting on 6 matching bases. The TCR was taken from a woman aged 50 to 60 with acute or convalescent COVID-19. The sequencing sample was made of peripheral blood. The bases are TGTGCCAGCAAGGCCAGGGGAGAAAAACTGTTTTTT. The resulting protein is CASKARGEKLFF.